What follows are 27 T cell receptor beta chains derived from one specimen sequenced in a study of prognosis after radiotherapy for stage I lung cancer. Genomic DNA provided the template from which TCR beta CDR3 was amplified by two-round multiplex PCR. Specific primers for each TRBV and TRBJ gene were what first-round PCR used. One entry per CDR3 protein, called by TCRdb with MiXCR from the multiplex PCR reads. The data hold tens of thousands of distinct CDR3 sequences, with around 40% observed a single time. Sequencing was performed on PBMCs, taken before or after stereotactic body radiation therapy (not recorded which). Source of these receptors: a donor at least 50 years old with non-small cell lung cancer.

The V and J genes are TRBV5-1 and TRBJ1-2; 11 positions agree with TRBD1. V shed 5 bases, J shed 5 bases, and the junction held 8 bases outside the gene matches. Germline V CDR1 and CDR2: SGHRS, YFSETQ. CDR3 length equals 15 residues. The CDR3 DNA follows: TGCGCCAGCAGTTCCCAAGGGGACAGGGGGTATGGCTACACCTTC. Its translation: CASSSQGDRGYGYTF. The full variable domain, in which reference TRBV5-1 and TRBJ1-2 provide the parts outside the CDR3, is KAGVTQTPRYLIKTRGQQVTLSCSPISGHRSVSWYQQTPGQGLQFLFEYFSETQRNKGNFPGRFSGRQFSNSRSEMNVSTLELGDSALYLCASSSQGDRGYGYTFGSGTRLTVV.

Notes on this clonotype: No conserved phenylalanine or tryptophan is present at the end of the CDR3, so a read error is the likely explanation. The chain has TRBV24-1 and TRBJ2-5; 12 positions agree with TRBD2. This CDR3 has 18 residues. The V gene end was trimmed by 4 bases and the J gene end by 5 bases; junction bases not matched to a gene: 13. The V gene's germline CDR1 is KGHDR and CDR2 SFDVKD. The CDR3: CATSDPKVLAGGIETQYL. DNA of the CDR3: TGTGCCACCAGTGACCCAAAAGTACTAGCGGGAGGAATTGAGACCCAGTACCTC.

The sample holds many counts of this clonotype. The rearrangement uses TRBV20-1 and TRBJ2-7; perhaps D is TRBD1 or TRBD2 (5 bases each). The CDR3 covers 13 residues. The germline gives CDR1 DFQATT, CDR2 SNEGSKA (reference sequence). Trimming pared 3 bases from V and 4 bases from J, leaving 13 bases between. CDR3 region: CSASGMWGYEQYF. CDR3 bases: TGCAGTGCTAGCGGGATGTGGGGGTACGAGCAGTACTTC.

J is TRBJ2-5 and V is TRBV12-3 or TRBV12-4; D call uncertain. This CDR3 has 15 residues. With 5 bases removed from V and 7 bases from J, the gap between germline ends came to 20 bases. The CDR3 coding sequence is TGTGCCAGCAGTCTCTTGTACGGTGACCTGGGGACCCAGTACTTC. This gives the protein CASSLLYGDLGTQYF.

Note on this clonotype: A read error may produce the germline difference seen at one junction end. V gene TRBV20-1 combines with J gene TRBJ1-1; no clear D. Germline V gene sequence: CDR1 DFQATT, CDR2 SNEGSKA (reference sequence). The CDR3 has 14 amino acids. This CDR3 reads CSARDLGRSVEAFF. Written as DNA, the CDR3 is TGCAGTGCTAGAGATTTAGGGCGCTCGGTTGAAGCTTTCTTC.

The CDR3 loop reads CASSGGRGPQSTDTQYF. Written as DNA, the CDR3 is TGTGCCAGCAGTGGAGGCAGGGGCCCTCAATCCACAGATACGCAGTATTTT. The rearrangement joins TRBV6-1 to TRBJ2-3; the D gene is possibly TRBD1 (6 bases). Germline-derived CDR1 and CDR2 are MNHNS and SASEGT. CDR3 length equals 17 residues. Deletions cut 4 bases from V and 2 bases from J, with 19 bases between.

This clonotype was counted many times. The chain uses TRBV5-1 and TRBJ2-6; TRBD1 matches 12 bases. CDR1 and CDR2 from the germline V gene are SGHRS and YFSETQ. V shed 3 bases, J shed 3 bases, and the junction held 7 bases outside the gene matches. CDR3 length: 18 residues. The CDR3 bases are TGCGCCAGCAGCTCCACGGGACAGGGGGCGCTTGGGGCCAACGTCCTGACTTTC. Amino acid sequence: CASSSTGQGALGANVLTF.

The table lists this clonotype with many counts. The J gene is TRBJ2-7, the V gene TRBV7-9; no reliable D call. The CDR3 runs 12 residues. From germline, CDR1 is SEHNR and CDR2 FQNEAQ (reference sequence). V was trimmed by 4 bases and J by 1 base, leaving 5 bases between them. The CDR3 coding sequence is TGTGCCAGCAGCTCGGTTTCCTACGAGCAGTACTTC. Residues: CASSSVSYEQYF.

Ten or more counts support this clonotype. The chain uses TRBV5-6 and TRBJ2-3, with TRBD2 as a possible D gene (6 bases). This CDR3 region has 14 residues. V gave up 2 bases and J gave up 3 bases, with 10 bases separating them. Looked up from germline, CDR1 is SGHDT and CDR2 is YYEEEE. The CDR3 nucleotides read TGTGCCAGCAGCTTCAATAGCGGAACAGATACGCAGTATTTT. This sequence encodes CASSFNSGTDTQYF.

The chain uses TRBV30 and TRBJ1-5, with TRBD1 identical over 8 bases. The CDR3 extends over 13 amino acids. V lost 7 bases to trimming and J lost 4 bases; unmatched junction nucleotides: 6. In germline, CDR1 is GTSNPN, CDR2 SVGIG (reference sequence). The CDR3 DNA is TGTGCCTACGGACAGGGTGGTAATCAGCCCCAGCATTTT. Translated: CAYGQGGNQPQHF.

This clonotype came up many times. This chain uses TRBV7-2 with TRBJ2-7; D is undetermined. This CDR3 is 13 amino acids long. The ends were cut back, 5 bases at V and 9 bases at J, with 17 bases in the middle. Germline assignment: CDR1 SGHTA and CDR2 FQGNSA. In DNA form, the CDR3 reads TGTGCCAGCAGCCGCTGGCCGGGCCTGGGGCAGTACTTC. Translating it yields CASSRWPGLGQYF.

CDR3 DNA: TGTGCCAGCAGCGTATCCGCACTAGAGGGACAAGAGACCCAGTACTTC. It is translated as CASSVSALEGQETQYF. The rearrangement joins TRBV9 to TRBJ2-5; D possibly corresponds to TRBD2 (5 bases). There are 16 residues in the CDR3. V lost 1 base and J 2 bases, leaving 15 bases between the germline ends. From germline, CDR1 is SGDLS and CDR2 YYNGEE.

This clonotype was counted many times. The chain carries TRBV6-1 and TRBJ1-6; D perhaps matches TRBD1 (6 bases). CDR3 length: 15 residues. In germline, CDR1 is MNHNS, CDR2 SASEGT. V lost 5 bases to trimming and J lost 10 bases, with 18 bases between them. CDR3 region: CASSRAGTFESPLHF. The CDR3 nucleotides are TGTGCCAGCAGTCGCGCCGGGACATTCGAGTCACCCCTCCACTTT.

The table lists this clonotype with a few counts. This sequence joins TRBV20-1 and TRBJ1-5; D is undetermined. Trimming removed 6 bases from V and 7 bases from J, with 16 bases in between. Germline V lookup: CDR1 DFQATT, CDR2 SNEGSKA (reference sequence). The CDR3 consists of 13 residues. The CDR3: CSANTGPRQPQHF. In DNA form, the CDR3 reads TGCAGTGCCAACACGGGTCCGAGGCAGCCCCAGCATTTT.

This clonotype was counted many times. The CDR3 DNA is TGTGCCAGCAGCTACAGCAGGGGCACCTACGAGCAGTACTTC. Translated, it gives CASSYSRGTYEQYF. The V and J genes are TRBV5-6 and TRBJ2-7; weak D call: TRBD1 (6 bases). The CDR3 covers 14 residues. V was clipped by 3 bases and J by 2 bases, with 12 bases between them. Germline assignment: CDR1 SGHDT and CDR2 YYEEEE.

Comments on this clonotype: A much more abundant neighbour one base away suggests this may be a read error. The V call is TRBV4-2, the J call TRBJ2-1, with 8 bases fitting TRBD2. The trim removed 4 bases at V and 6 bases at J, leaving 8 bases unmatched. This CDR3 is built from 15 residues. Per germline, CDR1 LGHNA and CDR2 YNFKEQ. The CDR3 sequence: CASSPVLADFNEQFF. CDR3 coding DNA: TGTGCCAGCAGCCCGGTACTAGCGGACTTCAATGAGCAGTTCTTC.

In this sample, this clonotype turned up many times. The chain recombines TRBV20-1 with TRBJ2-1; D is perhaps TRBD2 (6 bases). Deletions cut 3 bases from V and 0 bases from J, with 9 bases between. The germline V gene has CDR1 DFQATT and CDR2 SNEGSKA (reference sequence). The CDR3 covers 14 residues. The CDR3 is CSASGRYSYNEQFF. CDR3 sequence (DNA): TGCAGTGCTAGCGGGAGATACTCCTACAATGAGCAGTTCTTC.

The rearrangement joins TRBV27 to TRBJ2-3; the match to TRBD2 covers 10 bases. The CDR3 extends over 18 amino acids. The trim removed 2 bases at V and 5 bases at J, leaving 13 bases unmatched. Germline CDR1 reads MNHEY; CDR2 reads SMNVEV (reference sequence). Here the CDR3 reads CASSLPFGLAVGVDTQYF. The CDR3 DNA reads TGTGCCAGCAGTTTACCCTTTGGACTAGCGGTAGGAGTAGATACGCAGTATTTT.

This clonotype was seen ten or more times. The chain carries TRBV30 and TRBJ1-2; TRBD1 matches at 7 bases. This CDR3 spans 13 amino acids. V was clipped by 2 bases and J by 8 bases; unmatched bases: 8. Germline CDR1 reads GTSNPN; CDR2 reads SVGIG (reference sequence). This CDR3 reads CAWSMEGAGGYTF. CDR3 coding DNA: TGTGCCTGGAGTATGGAGGGGGCGGGGGGCTACACCTTC.

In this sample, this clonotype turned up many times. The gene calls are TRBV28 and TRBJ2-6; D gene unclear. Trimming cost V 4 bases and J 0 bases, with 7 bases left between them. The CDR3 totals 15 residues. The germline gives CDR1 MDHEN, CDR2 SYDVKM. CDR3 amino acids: CASSSGISGANVLTF. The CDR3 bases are TGTGCCAGCAGTTCAGGAATCTCTGGGGCCAACGTCCTGACTTTC.

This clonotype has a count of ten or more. In DNA, the CDR3 is TGTGCCAGTAGGACGCCGGGACATATGAACACTGAAGCTTTCTTT. Its protein is CASRTPGHMNTEAFF. V is TRBV19 and J is TRBJ1-1; D perhaps matches TRBD1 (6 bases). With 6 bases removed from V and 0 bases from J, the gap between germline ends came to 14 bases. The germline V gene encodes CDR1 LNHDA and CDR2 SQIVND (reference sequence). The CDR3 totals 15 residues.

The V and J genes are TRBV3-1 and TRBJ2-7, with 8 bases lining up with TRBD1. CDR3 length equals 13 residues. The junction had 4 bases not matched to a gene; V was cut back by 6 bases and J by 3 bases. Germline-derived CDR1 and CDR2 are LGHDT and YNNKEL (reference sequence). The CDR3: CASSPGQGYEQYF. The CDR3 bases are TGTGCCAGCAGTCCCGGACAGGGCTACGAGCAGTACTTC.

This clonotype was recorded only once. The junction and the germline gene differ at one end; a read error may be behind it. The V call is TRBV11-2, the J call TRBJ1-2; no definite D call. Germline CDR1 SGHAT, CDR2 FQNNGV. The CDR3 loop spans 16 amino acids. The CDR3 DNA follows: TGTGCCAGCAGCCAAGGTCCCCAGCTCTGCCGATATGTCTACACCTTC. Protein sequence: CASSQGPQLCRYVYTF.

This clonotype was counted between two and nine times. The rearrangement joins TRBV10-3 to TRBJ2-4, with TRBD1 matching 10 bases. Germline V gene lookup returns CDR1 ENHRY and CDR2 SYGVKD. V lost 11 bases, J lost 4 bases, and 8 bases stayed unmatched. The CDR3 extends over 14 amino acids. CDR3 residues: CASGQGEKKNIQYF. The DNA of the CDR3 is TGTGCCTCCGGACAGGGGGAAAAGAAAAACATTCAGTACTTC.

The CDR3 nucleotides are TGTGCCAGCAGCCCATTGGGAGGAGGGTACAATGAGCAGTTCTTC. It yields the protein CASSPLGGGYNEQFF. The chain employs TRBV12-3 or TRBV12-4 and TRBJ2-1; possibly TRBD2 for D (6 bases). The CDR3 is 15 residues long. The ends were cut back, 6 bases at V and 4 bases at J, with 16 bases in the middle.

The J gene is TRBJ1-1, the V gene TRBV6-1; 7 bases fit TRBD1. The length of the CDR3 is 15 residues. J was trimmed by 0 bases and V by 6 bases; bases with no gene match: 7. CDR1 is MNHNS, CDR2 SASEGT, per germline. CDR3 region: CASRGQRPMNTEAFF. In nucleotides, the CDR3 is TGTGCCAGCAGGGGACAGCGCCCTATGAACACTGAAGCTTTCTTT.

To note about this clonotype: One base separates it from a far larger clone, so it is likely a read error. The CDR3 here is CAIRGFSGTYEQYF. CDR3 nucleotide sequence: TGTGCCATCAGGGGGTTTAGCGGGACCTACGAGCAGTACTTC. This sequence joins TRBV6-8 and TRBJ2-7; weak D call: TRBD2 (8 bases). CDR3 size: 14 residues. The V and J ends lost 10 bases and 2 bases respectively, with 18 bases between them. Germline V gene lookup returns CDR1 MNHGY and CDR2 SAAAGT.